This passage covers 28 T cell receptor beta chains from one sample sequenced in a study of spatial heterogeneity in lung cancer. Whole-study findings and limits: Higher tumor mutation counts went along with higher counts of expanded intratumoral alpha and beta TCRs.

These TCRs are of unknown antigen specificity. Using its own MiXCR run on the 5' RACE reads, TCRdb lists one record per CDR3 protein. The data contain 5,500 to 8,500 distinct CDR3 sequences, about 10% of them singletons. Specified time point: sample taken at primary tumor resection. The material was lung tumor tissue, obtained at surgery. The source of these receptors is a female donor with early-stage non-small cell lung cancer.

The table lists this clonotype with a few counts. This rearrangement joins TRBV6-1 to TRBJ1-1; D gene uncertain. The germline V gene encodes CDR1 MNHNS and CDR2 SASEGT. This CDR3 contains 13 residues. Trimming pared 6 bases from V and 5 bases from J, leaving 13 bases between. Here the CDR3 DNA reads TGTGCCAGCAGGGTCACCTCTGGGACTGAAGCTTTCTTT. Translating it yields CASRVTSGTEAFF.

The table lists this clonotype with a few counts. This chain uses TRBV7-9 with TRBJ1-2, with no clear D. The germline V gene has CDR1 SEHNR and CDR2 FQNEAQ (reference sequence). V shed 7 bases and J shed 1 base, with 13 bases lying between them. This CDR3 contains 14 residues. Here the CDR3 reads CASNALNRNYGYTF. The CDR3 DNA reads TGTGCCAGCAATGCCCTTAACCGTAACTATGGCTACACCTTC.

This clonotype was seen more than once but under ten times. The chain recombines TRBV15 with TRBJ2-7; D ambiguous. V lost 0 bases and J lost 5, with 14 bases in between. Germline CDR1 reads LNHNV; CDR2 reads YYDKDF (reference sequence). This CDR3 spans 15 amino acids. CDR3 nucleotide sequence: TGTGCCACCAGCAGAGATTTAGGAAGCAAGGACGAGCAGTACTTC. Amino acid sequence: CATSRDLGSKDEQYF.

This clonotype was detected a few times. This chain links TRBV28 with TRBJ1-5; maybe TRBD1 (6 bases). CDR3 size: 15 residues. The germline V and J ends were trimmed by 7 bases and 4 bases, with 17 bases remaining between them. Germline lookup yields CDR1 MDHEN and CDR2 SYDVKM. CDR3 nucleotides: TGTGCCAGCAAACCTCAGGGGCGAGTTAATCAGCCCCAGCATTTT. As protein: CASKPQGRVNQPQHF. Combining the CDR3 with reference TRBV28 and TRBJ1-5 gives the whole variable domain DVKVTQSSRYLVKRTGEKVFLECVQDMDHENMFWYRQDPGLGLRLIYFSYDVKMKEKGDIPEGYSVSREKKERFSLILESASTNQTSMYLCASKPQGRVNQPQHFGDGTRLSIL.

The chain combines TRBV9 with TRBJ2-2; the match to TRBD1 covers 8 bases. V shed 6 bases and J 4 bases; nucleotides not matched to a gene: 8. The CDR3 runs to 15 residues. Germline values: CDR1 SGDLS, CDR2 YYNGEE. The CDR3 DNA is TGTGCCAGCACCATGGGACAGGTGGTCACCGGGGAGCTGTTTTTT. Its translation is CASTMGQVVTGELFF.

The CDR3 DNA reads as TGTGCCTGGAGTTCGACTAATTCACCCCTCCACTTT. Encoded protein: CAWSSTNSPLHF. This sequence joins TRBV30 and TRBJ1-6; D remains unclear. CDR1 is GTSNPN and CDR2 is SVGIG in the germline V gene (reference sequence). With 2 bases removed from V and 6 bases from J, the gap between germline ends came to 5 bases. The CDR3 length is 12 residues.

This clonotype came up a few times. One end of the junction is discordant with germline, which a read error may explain. The chain employs TRBV7-3 and TRBJ2-7; 7 bases fit TRBD2. The CDR3 runs 15 residues. Germline values: CDR1 SGHTA, CDR2 FQGTGA. CDR3 amino acids: CASSLGRGGTYEQHF. DNA for the CDR3: TGTGCCAGCAGTCTTGGGCGGGGAGGGACCTACGAGCAGCACTTC. The complete variable domain, with remaining parts taken from reference TRBV7-3 and TRBJ2-7, reads GAGVSQTPSNKVTEKGKYVELRCDPISGHTALYWYRQSLGQGPEFLIYFQGTGAADDSGLPNDRFFAVRPEGSVSTLKIQRTERGDSAVYLCASSLGRGGTYEQHFGPGTRLTVT.

This clonotype was counted between two and nine times. The rearrangement links TRBV19 to TRBJ1-6; D remains ambiguous. The CDR3 is 16 residues long. Trimming took off 5 bases at V and 9 bases at J, with 20 bases between the two ends. Germline V gene sequence: CDR1 LNHDA, CDR2 SQIVND (reference sequence). CDR3 bases: TGTGCCAGTAGTCTATTTCTCGTCTCCGTCGTTTCACCCCTCCACTTT. Translated: CASSLFLVSVVSPLHF.

In its sample, this clonotype was seen a few times. This sequence joins TRBV9 and TRBJ2-1; 11 nucleotides align to TRBD2. Trimming at V came to 3 bases and at J to 0 bases, leaving 20 bases not matched to a gene. CDR3 size: 22 residues. Germline V gives CDR1 SGDLS, CDR2 YYNGEE. The CDR3 is CASSGPQYRLAGSPLSYNEQFF. The CDR3 coding sequence is TGTGCCAGCAGCGGACCTCAGTATCGACTAGCGGGGAGTCCTCTCTCCTACAATGAGCAGTTCTTC.

This clonotype was counted only a few times. J is TRBJ2-1 and V is TRBV11-2; D remains unclear. Trimming cost V 1 base and J 9 bases, with 7 bases left between them. The CDR3 spans 12 residues. Germline V gene sequence: CDR1 SGHAT, CDR2 FQNNGV. CDR3 sequence (DNA): TGTGCCAGCAGCTTAGTTTCAAGTGAGCAGTTCTTC. It specifies CASSLVSSEQFF.

This clonotype is deemed medium-sized. V and J are TRBV5-4 and TRBJ2-1; TRBD1 matches at 10 bases. The CDR3 extends over 15 amino acids. CDR1 and CDR2 from the germline V gene are SGHNT and YYREEE (reference sequence). Trimming at V came to 4 bases and at J to 1 base, leaving 2 bases not matched to a gene. As DNA, the CDR3 is TGTGCCAGCAGCCGGGACAGGGGATCCTACAATGAGCAGTTCTTC. Protein product: CASSRDRGSYNEQFF.

In its sample, this clonotype is medium-sized. The chain employs TRBV25-1 and TRBJ2-7, with D perhaps TRBD1 or TRBD2 (5 bases each). CDR3 length: 14 amino acids. Germline CDR1 reads MGHDK; CDR2 reads SYGVNS. V lost 4 bases to trimming and J lost 2 bases, with 12 bases between them. The CDR3 nucleotides are TGTGCCAGCAGTGGCCGGGACGGTCCCTACGAGCAGTACTTC. This translates into CASSGRDGPYEQYF.

The table lists this clonotype with a few counts. The J gene is TRBJ1-1, the V gene TRBV5-1; D gene ambiguous. Trimming took 4 bases from V and 1 from J, leaving 8 bases between them. From germline, CDR1 is SGHRS and CDR2 YFSETQ. This CDR3 is built from 13 residues. The CDR3 region has the DNA TGCGCCAGCAGCCCGTTGGGGAACACTGAAGCTTTCTTT. This sequence encodes CASSPLGNTEAFF.

V usage is TRBV9 and J usage is TRBJ2-2, with D hard to call. The CDR3 contains 14 residues. Germline-derived CDR1 and CDR2 are SGDLS and YYNGEE. The V end was cut by 4 bases, the J end by 6 bases, with 13 bases between. CDR3 sequence: CASSPHLVSGELFF. In DNA form, the CDR3 reads TGTGCCAGCAGCCCTCACCTGGTTTCCGGGGAGCTGTTTTTT.

The table lists this clonotype with a few counts. The V call is TRBV7-2, the J call TRBJ2-1, with D unresolved. Germline CDR1 reads SGHTA; CDR2 reads FQGNSA. The CDR3 spans 15 residues. Between the trimmed V and J ends, which lost 3 bases and 1 base, there was a span of 10 bases. The CDR3 is CASSFEVGSYNEQFF. In DNA form, the CDR3 reads TGTGCCAGCAGCTTCGAGGTAGGATCCTACAATGAGCAGTTCTTC.

This sequence joins TRBV6-2 or TRBV6-3 and TRBJ1-5, with no clear D. CDR1 and CDR2 (germline): MNHEY, SVGEGT. CDR3 length equals 16 residues. With 0 bases removed from V and 3 bases from J, the gap between germline ends came to 12 bases. The CDR3 protein is CASSYSDISDNQPQHF. In DNA form, the CDR3 reads TGTGCCAGCAGTTACTCTGACATCTCTGACAATCAGCCCCAGCATTTT.

This clonotype is classed as medium-sized. This chain joins TRBV6-6 and TRBJ2-6; maybe TRBD2 (6 bases). Germline V gene lookup returns CDR1 MNHNY and CDR2 SVGAGI (reference sequence). V gave up 2 bases and J gave up 4 bases, with 9 bases separating them. The CDR3 is made up of 15 amino acids. The CDR3 loop is CASSYTGRGANVLTF. As DNA, the CDR3 is TGTGCCAGCAGTTACACTGGGAGGGGGGCCAACGTCCTGACTTTC.

This clonotype was seen only a few times. The chain carries TRBV7-3 and TRBJ2-5; TRBD2 agrees at 11 bases. CDR1 is SGHTA and CDR2 is FQGTGA in the germline V gene. The CDR3 covers 15 residues. Trimming at V came to 5 bases and at J to 0 bases, leaving 2 bases not matched to a gene. CDR3 sequence (DNA): TGTGCCAGCAGCCGGACTAGCGGGTACCAAGAGACCCAGTACTTC. Translated: CASSRTSGYQETQYF.

The J gene is TRBJ2-2, the V gene TRBV2; D call uncertain. CDR3 length: 14 amino acids. Trimming left V 6 bases short and J 1 base short, with 9 bases between. Germline CDR1 and CDR2: SNHLY and FYNNEI. The CDR3 nucleotides are TGTGCCAGCAGGGATACGCAGAACACCGGGGAGCTGTTTTTT. Protein product: CASRDTQNTGELFF.

This clonotype was counted only a few times. This CDR3 is CASSRWNQPQHF. DNA for the CDR3: TGTGCCAGCAGCCGGTGGAATCAGCCCCAGCATTTT. The rearrangement links TRBV6-1 to TRBJ1-5; D unresolved. CDR3 length: 12 residues. V dropped 6 bases and J dropped 4 bases, with 7 bases sitting between them. CDR1 is MNHNS and CDR2 is SASEGT in the germline V gene.

The gene calls are TRBV7-2 and TRBJ1-2, with 7 bases lining up with TRBD1. This CDR3 has 15 amino acids. J lost 8 bases, V lost 1 base, and 10 bases had no gene match. Germline-derived CDR1 and CDR2 are SGHTA and FQGNSA. The CDR3 region is CASSLDRGGRKGYTF. CDR3 coding DNA: TGTGCCAGCAGCTTAGACAGGGGAGGGAGGAAGGGCTACACCTTC. Full variable domain (missing parts from reference TRBV7-2 and TRBJ1-2): GAGVSQSPSNKVTEKGKDVELRCDPISGHTALYWYRQSLGQGLEFLIYFQGNSAPDKSGLPSDRFSAERTGGSVSTLTIQRTQQEDSAVYLCASSLDRGGRKGYTFGSGTRLTVV.

This clonotype came up many times. The chain combines TRBV7-8 with TRBJ1-4; a weak D match, TRBD1 (6 bases). V was pared by 5 bases and J by 8 bases, with 18 bases between. Germline-derived CDR1 and CDR2 are SGHVS and FQNEAQ. This CDR3 comprises 15 residues. Here the CDR3 reads CASSPKTGPVEKLFF. The DNA for the CDR3 is TGTGCCAGCAGCCCGAAGACAGGACCGGTGGAAAAACTGTTTTTT.

This clonotype appeared a few times. The genes are TRBV28 and TRBJ1-1; D ambiguous. The germline V gene encodes CDR1 MDHEN and CDR2 SYDVKM. Trimming removed 5 bases at V and 11 bases at J, with 18 bases between. The CDR3 is made up of 13 amino acids. The CDR3: CASSPPGGNGAFF. The CDR3 DNA is TGTGCCAGCAGTCCTCCAGGAGGGAATGGGGCTTTCTTT. Combining the CDR3 with reference TRBV28 and TRBJ1-1 gives the whole variable domain DVKVTQSSRYLVKRTGEKVFLECVQDMDHENMFWYRQDPGLGLRLIYFSYDVKMKEKGDIPEGYSVSREKKERFSLILESASTNQTSMYLCASSPPGGNGAFFGQGTRLTVV.

The chain is built from TRBV4-3 and TRBJ2-1; D perhaps matches TRBD2 (6 bases). V dropped 1 base and J dropped 8 bases, with 21 bases sitting between them. This CDR3 is 17 amino acids long. Germline V gene lookup returns CDR1 LGHNA and CDR2 YSLEER. CDR3 sequence reads: CASSQGVQRALVDEQFF. The CDR3 nucleotides are TGCGCCAGCAGCCAAGGGGTACAGCGGGCTCTGGTAGATGAGCAGTTCTTC.

This rearrangement joins TRBV6-6 to TRBJ2-7, with D possibly being TRBD1 or TRBD2 (5 bases each). Germline V gene lookup returns CDR1 MNHNY and CDR2 SVGAGI (reference sequence). The CDR3 runs 15 residues. V lost 1 base, J lost 4 bases, and 14 bases lay in between. CDR3 sequence reads: CASSYWGTEPYEQYF. CDR3 coding DNA: TGTGCCAGCAGTTACTGGGGGACGGAACCTTACGAGCAGTACTTC.

A few counts support this clonotype. The V gene is TRBV5-1, the J gene TRBJ2-7, with no clear D. The germline V gene has CDR1 SGHRS and CDR2 YFSETQ. The V end was cut by 7 bases, the J end by 1 base, with 15 bases between. This CDR3 spans 14 amino acids. The CDR3 sequence is CASQAGGVSYEQYF. The CDR3 DNA sequence: TGCGCCAGCCAAGCCGGCGGAGTATCCTACGAGCAGTACTTC.

The chain uses TRBV7-9 and TRBJ1-2; no definite D call. This CDR3 is built from 14 residues. Deletions cut 3 bases from V and 4 bases from J, with 12 bases between. The germline gives CDR1 SEHNR, CDR2 FQNEAQ (reference sequence). The CDR3 DNA sequence: TGTGCCAGCAGCTTCCAAGGGAACCTCTATGGCTACACCTTC. Translated: CASSFQGNLYGYTF. Combining the CDR3 with reference TRBV7-9 and TRBJ1-2 gives the whole variable domain DTGVSQNPRHKITKRGQNVTFRCDPISEHNRLYWYRQTLGQGPEFLTYFQNEAQLEKSRLLSDRFSAERPKGSFSTLEIQRTEQGDSAMYLCASSFQGNLYGYTFGSGTRLTVV.

The gene calls are TRBV20-1 and TRBJ1-2; D ambiguous. Germline loops: CDR1 DFQATT, CDR2 SNEGSKA (reference sequence). V lost 5 bases and J lost 1, with 14 bases in between. This CDR3 is built from 14 residues. The CDR3 nucleotides read TGCAGTGCTCAGAGATCGGACTTTAACTATGGCTACACCTTC. This codes for CSAQRSDFNYGYTF.